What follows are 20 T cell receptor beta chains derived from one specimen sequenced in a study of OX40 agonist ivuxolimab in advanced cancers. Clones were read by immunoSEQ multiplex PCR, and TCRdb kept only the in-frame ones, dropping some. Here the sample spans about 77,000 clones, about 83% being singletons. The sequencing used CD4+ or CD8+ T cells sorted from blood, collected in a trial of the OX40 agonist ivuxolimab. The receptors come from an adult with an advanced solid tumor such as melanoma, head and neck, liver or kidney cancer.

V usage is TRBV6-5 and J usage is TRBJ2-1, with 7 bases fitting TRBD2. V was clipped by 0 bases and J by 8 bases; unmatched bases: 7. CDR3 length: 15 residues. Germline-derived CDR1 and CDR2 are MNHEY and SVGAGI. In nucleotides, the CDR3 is TGTGCCAGCAGTTACTCTGGGGCTAGCGGTGATGAGCAGTTCTTC. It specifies CASSYSGASGDEQFF.

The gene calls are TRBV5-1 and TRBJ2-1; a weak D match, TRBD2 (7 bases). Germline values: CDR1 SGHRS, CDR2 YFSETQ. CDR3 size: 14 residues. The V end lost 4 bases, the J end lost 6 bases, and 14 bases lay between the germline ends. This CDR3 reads CASSEGGLSNEQFF. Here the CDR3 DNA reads TGCGCCAGCAGCGAGGGGGGGCTAAGCAATGAGCAGTTCTTC.

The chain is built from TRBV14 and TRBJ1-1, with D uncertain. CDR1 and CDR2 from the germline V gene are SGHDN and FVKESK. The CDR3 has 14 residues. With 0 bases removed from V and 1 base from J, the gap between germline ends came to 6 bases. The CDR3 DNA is TGTGCCAGCAGCCAAGAGCCGGGGAACACTGAAGCTTTCTTT. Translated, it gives CASSQEPGNTEAFF.

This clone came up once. The CDR3 protein is CAIKGLTGNTEAFF. CDR3 in DNA: TGTGCCATCAAGGGGCTGACAGGGAACACTGAAGCTTTCTTT. This sequence joins TRBV10-3 and TRBJ1-1, with D maybe TRBD1 (6 bases). The germline CDR1 and CDR2 sequences are ENHRY and SYGVKD. CDR3 length: 14 amino acids. Trimming took 7 bases from V and 1 from J, leaving 13 bases between them.

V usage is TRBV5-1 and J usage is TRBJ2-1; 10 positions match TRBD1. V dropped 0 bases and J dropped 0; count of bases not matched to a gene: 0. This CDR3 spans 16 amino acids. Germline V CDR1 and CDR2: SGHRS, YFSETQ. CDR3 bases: TGCGCCAGCAGCTTGGGACAGGGGGCCTCCTACAATGAGCAGTTCTTC. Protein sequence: CASSLGQGASYNEQFF.

Written as DNA, the CDR3 is TGTGCCAGCAGCAAAACGCAGCGGGAGCAGTCCGATACGCAGTATTTT. It is translated as CASSKTQREQSDTQYF. The rearrangement uses TRBV21-1 and TRBJ2-3; TRBD2, the D gene given by the table, was not confirmed from the DNA. TRBV21-1 is a documented pseudogene. CDR3 length: 16 residues.

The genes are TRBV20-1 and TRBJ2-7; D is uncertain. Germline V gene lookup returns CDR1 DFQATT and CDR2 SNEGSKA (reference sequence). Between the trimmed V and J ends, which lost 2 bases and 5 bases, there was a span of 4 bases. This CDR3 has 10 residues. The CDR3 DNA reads TGCAGTGCTAGAAAAGACGAGCAGTACTTC. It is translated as CSARKDEQYF.

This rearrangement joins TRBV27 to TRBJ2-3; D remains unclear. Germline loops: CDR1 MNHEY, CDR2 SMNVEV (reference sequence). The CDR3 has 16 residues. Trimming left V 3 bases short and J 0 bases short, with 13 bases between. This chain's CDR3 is CASSFTYWPSTDTQYF. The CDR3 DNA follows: TGTGCCAGCAGTTTTACTTATTGGCCCAGCACAGATACGCAGTATTTT.

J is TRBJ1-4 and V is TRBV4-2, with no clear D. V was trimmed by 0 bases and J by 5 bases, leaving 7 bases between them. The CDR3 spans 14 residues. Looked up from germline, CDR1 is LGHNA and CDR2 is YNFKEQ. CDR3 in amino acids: CASSQDPGNEKLFF. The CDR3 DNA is TGTGCCAGCAGCCAAGATCCGGGGAATGAAAAACTGTTTTTT.

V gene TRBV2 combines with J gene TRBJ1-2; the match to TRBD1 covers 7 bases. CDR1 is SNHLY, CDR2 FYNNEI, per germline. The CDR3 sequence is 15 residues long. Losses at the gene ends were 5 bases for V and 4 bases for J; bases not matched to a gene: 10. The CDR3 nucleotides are TGTGCCAGCAGTTACTCTCAGGGGGTCGGCTATGGCTACACCTTC. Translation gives CASSYSQGVGYGYTF.

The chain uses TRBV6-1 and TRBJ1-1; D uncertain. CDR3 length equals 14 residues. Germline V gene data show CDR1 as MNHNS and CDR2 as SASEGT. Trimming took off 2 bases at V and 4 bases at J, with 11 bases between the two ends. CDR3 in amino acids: CASSEKVLGTEAFF. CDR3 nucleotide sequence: TGTGCCAGCAGTGAAAAGGTTCTGGGCACTGAAGCTTTCTTT.

The chain's CDR3 is CASSLATGAGEQYF. The DNA for the CDR3 is TGCGCCAGCAGCTTGGCCACAGGGGCGGGGGAGCAGTACTTC. The V gene is TRBV5-1, the J gene TRBJ2-7, with D perhaps matching TRBD1 (7 bases). Germline CDR1 is SGHRS and CDR2 is YFSETQ. V shed 0 bases and J shed 7 bases, with 14 bases lying between them. This CDR3 contains 14 residues.

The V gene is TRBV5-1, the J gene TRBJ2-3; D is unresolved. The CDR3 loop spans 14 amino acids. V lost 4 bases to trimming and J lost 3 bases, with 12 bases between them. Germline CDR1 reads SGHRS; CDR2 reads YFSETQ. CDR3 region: CASSLDSGTDTQYF. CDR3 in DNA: TGCGCCAGCAGCCTCGATTCGGGTACAGATACGCAGTATTTT.

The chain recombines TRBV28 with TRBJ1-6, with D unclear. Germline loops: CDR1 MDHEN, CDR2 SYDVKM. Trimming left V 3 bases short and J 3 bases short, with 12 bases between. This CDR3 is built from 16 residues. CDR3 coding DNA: TGTGCCAGCAGTTTGGAGAGGGCCCGCTATAATTCACCCCTCCACTTT. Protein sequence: CASSLERARYNSPLHF.

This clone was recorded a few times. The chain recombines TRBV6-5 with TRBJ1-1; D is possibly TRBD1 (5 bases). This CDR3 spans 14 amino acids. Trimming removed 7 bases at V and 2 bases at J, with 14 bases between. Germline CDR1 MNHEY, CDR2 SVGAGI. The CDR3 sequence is CASTPQGGNTEAFF. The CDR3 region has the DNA TGTGCCAGCACCCCTCAGGGTGGAAACACTGAAGCTTTCTTT.

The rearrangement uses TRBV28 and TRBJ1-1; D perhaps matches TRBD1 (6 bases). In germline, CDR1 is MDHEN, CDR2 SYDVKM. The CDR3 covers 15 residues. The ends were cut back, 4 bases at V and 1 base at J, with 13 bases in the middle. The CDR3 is CASSSTGSENTEAFF. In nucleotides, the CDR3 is TGTGCCAGCAGTTCCACAGGGTCGGAGAACACTGAAGCTTTCTTT.

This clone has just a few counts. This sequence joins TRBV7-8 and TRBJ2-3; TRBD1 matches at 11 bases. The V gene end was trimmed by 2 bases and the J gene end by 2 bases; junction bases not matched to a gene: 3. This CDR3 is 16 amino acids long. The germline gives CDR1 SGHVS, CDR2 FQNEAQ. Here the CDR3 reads CASSLLGQGATDTQYF. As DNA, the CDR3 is TGTGCCAGCAGCTTACTAGGACAGGGGGCCACAGATACGCAGTATTTT.

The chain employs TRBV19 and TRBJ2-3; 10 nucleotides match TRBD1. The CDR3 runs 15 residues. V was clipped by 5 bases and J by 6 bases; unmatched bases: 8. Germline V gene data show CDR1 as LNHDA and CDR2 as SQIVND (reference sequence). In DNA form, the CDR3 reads TGTGCCAGTAGTTGGGACAGGGGCGGCAGGGATACGCAGTATTTT. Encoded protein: CASSWDRGGRDTQYF.

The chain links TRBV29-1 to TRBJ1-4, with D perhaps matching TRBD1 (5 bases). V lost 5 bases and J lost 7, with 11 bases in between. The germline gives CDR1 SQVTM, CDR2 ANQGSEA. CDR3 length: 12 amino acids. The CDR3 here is CSVRGRAEKLFF. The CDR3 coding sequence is TGCAGCGTTCGGGGGAGAGCTGAAAAACTGTTTTTT.

The CDR3 DNA is TGCAGCGTTGAGGGCAGCCGCTATGGCTACACCTTC. Its translation is CSVEGSRYGYTF. The rearrangement uses TRBV29-1 and TRBJ1-2; D ambiguous. The CDR3 is 12 amino acids. Trimming shortened V by 3 bases and J by 4 bases, and 9 bases separated the two germline ends. CDR1 and CDR2 (germline): SQVTM, ANQGSEA.